This T cell receptor beta chain was retrieved from a study of OX40 agonist ivuxolimab in advanced cancers. The wider study: The patients received ivuxolimab by intravenous route every 2 weeks at 0.01 to 10 mg/kg.

The protocol was immunoSEQ multiplex PCR, while the TCRdb copy is restricted to in-frame clones and leaves out a portion. The profile shows about 87,000 clones, just under 90% of them singletons. This receptor was taken from an adult with an advanced solid tumor such as melanoma, head and neck, liver or kidney cancer. The sequencing here drew on CD4+ or CD8+ T cells sorted from blood, taken in a trial of the OX40 agonist ivuxolimab.

CDR3 in amino acids: CASSVDSSYNEQFF. The CDR3 nucleotides read TGTGCCAGCAGCGTAGACAGCTCCTACAATGAGCAGTTCTTC. The chain uses TRBV9 and TRBJ2-1; D call uncertain. Germline V CDR1 and CDR2: SGDLS, YYNGEE. The ends were cut back, 0 bases at V and 0 bases at J, with 4 bases in the middle. CDR3 length: 14 residues. Complete variable domain (other parts from reference TRBV9 and TRBJ2-1): DSGVTQTPKHLITATGQRVTLRCSPRSGDLSVYWYQQSLDQGLQFLIQYYNGEERAKGNILERFSAQQFPDLHSELNLSSLELGDSALYFCASSVDSSYNEQFFGPGTRLTVL.